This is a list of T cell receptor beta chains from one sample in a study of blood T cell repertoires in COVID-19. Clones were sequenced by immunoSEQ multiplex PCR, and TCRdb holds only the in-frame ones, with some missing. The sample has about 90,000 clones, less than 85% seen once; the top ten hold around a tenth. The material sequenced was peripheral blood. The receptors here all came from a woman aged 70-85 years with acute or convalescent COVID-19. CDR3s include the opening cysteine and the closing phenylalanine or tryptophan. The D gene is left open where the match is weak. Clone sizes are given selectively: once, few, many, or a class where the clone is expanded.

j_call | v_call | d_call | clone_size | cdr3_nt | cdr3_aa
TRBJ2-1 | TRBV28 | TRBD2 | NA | TGTGCCAGCAGTTTAAGGCGGGAGAGGAATGAGCAGTTCTTC | CASSLRRERNEQFF
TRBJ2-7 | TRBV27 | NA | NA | TGTGCCAGCAGTCTCCGTCCGCCTACTAGACAAAACACCAAGTACGAGCAGTACTTC | CASSLRPPTRQNTKYEQYF
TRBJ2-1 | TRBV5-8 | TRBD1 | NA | TGTGCCAGCAGCTTTAACGGACAGGTCGTTGATGAGCAGTTCTTC | CASSFNGQVVDEQFF
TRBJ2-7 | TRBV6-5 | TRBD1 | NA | TGTGCCAGCAGTTTAACGTGGGACAGCCCCTACGAGCAGTACTTC | CASSLTWDSPYEQYF
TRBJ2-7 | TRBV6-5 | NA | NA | TGTGCCAGCAGTTACCGCACTAACTACGAGCAGTACTTC | CASSYRTNYEQYF
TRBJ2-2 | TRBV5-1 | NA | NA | TGCGCCAGCAGCTCTGGACTCCCGAACACCGGGGAGCTGTTTTTT | CASSSGLPNTGELFF
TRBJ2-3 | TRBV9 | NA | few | TGTGCCAGCAGCGTAGTTGGTAGCGACACAGATACGCAGTATTTT | CASSVVGSDTDTQYF
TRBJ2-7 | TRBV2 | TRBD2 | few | TGTGCCAGCAGTCCTAGGACTAGCGTTACCTACGAGCAGTACTTC | CASSPRTSVTYEQYF
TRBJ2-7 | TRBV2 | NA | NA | TGTGCCAGCAGTGAAACCAGGGGCGTTAGGAACGAGCAGTACTTC | CASSETRGVRNEQYF
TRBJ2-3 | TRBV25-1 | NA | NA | TGTGCCAGCAGTCCCCGACTAGTTGGGAGCACAGATACGCAGTATTTT | CASSPRLVGSTDTQYF
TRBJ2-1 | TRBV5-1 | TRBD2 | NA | TGCGCCAGCAGCTCTTTAGCGGGTGCCTACAATGAGCAGTTCTTC | CASSSLAGAYNEQFF
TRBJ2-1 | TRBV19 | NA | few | TGTGCCAGTGGTCTAGTACACGACAATGAGCAGTTCTTC | CASGLVHDNEQFF
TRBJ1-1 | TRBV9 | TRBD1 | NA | TGTGCCAGCAGCGTAGGGTTGACAGGGGCAATGAACACTGAAGCTTTCTTT | CASSVGLTGAMNTEAFF
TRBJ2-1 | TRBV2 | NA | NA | TGTGCCAGCAGTCTAACCGTGCAGTTCTTC | CASSLTVQFF
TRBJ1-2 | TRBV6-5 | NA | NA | TGTGCCAGCTCTCTGAACTATGGCTACACCTTC | CASSLNYGYTF
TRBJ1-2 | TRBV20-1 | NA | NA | TGCAGTGTTCGCTATGGCTACACCTTC | CSVRYGYTF
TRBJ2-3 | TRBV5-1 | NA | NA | TGCGCCAGCAGCTTGGCCTTCGCAGATACGCAGTATTTT | CASSLAFADTQYF
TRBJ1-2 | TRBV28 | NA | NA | TGTGCCAGCAGTTTTCCATCCCGGGATGGCTACACCTTC | CASSFPSRDGYTF
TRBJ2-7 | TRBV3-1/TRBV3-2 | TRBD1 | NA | TGTGCCAGCAGCCCGGGACAGGGAGTCTACGAGCAGTACTTC | CASSPGQGVYEQYF
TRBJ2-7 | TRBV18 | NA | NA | TGTGCCAGCTCACTCGGGGCACAGGGATACGAGCAGTACTTC | CASSLGAQGYEQYF
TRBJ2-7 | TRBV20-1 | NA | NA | TGCAGTGCTAAACAGGGTTTTGAGCAGTACTTC | CSAKQGFEQYF
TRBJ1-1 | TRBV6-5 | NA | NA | TGTGCCAGCAGTTACCACTCGCCTCAGGTGAACACTGAAGCTTTCTTT | CASSYHSPQVNTEAFF
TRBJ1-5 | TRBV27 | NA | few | TGTGCCAGCAGTCCTCAAAGAGGCAATCAGCCCCAGCATTTT | CASSPQRGNQPQHF
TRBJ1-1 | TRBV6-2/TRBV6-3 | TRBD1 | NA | TGTGCCAGCAGTCGACAGGGTATGGAAACTGTTGAAGCTTTCTTT | CASSRQGMETVEAFF
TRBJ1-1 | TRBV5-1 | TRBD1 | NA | TGCGCCAGCAGCTTACTGGGACAGGCGATGAACACTGAAGCTTTCTTT | CASSLLGQAMNTEAFF
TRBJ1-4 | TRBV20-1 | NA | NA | TGCAGTGCTAGTGGAGGGCCAACTAATGAAAAACTGTTTTTT | CSASGGPTNEKLFF
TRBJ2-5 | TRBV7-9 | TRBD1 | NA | TGTGCCAGCAGCTTCAGAGGGGGCCGAGAGACCCAGTACTTC | CASSFRGGRETQYF
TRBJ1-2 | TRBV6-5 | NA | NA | TGTGCCAGCAGTTACGTCAGGGGAGGGGCTGGCTATGGCTACACCTTC | CASSYVRGGAGYGYTF
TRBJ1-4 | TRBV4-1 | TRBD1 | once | TGCGCCAGCAGCCAAGCAGACAGGGCTAATGAAAAACTGTTTTTT | CASSQADRANEKLFF
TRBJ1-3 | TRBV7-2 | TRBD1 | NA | TGTGCCAGCAGCTCCGACAGGGGTGGGAACACCATATATTTT | CASSSDRGGNTIYF
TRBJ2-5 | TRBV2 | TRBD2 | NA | TGTGCCAGCAGTGAATGGGTAGCGGGGAAAGAGACCCAGTACTTC | CASSEWVAGKETQYF
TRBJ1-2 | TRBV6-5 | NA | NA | TGTGCCAGCAGTTACAGGGGGAAGTACTTATATGGCTACACCTTC | CASSYRGKYLYGYTF
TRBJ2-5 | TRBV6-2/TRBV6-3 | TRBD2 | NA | TGTGCCAGCAGTTTGTCCGGGAGGGCCCCTCCTGAGACCCAGTACTTC | CASSLSGRAPPETQYF
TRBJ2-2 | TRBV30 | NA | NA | TGTGCCTGGAGTGGAGCGAGGACTGACACCGGGGAGCTGTTTTTT | CAWSGARTDTGELFF
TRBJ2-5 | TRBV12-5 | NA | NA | TGCAAACAGTCGTCGGAGACCCAGTACTTC | CKQSSETQYF
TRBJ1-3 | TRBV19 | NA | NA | TGTGCCAGTAGTATCTCTTCTGGAAACACCATATATTTT | CASSISSGNTIYF
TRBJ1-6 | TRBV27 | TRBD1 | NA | TGTGCCAGCACGTGGCGGGACAGTAATTCACCCCTCCACTTT | CASTWRDSNSPLHF
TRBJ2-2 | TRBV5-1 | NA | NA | TGCGCCAGCAGAGGGACTGGTGCTACCGGGGAGCTGTTTTTT | CASRGTGATGELFF
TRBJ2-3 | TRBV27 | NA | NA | TGTGCCAGCAGTAGTGTTGGGGCTAGCACAGATACGCAGTATTTT | CASSSVGASTDTQYF
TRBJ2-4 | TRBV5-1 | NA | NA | TGCGCCAGCAGCAAAGGCCTGTCACAGGTAGCCAAAAACATTCAGTACTTC | CASSKGLSQVAKNIQYF